This entry lists 15 T cell receptor beta chains sequenced from one sample in a study of monozygotic twins with inflammatory bowel disease. TCRdb reprocessed the 5' RACE reads and reports one entry per CDR3 protein, with no DNA. The ten most abundant clones cover 2.5% to 3% of a sample with fewer than 450,000 distinct CDR3 sequences. Source material: blood. Receptors originate from a human donor with ulcerative colitis or Crohn's disease, or a healthy co-twin of an affected twin (not recorded which).

The J gene is TRBJ1-1, the V gene TRBV18; the D call from TCRdb, TRBD1, cannot be confirmed without DNA. This CDR3 has 15 amino acids. Per the germline V gene, CDR1 is KGHSH and CDR2 is LQKENI. The CDR3 protein is CASSPLGQGATEAFF.

The V gene is TRBV12-3 or TRBV12-4, the J gene TRBJ2-3; without DNA, the TCRdb call of TRBD2 cannot be checked. The CDR3 has 16 amino acids. The CDR3 loop reads CASSLVSGAAGDTQYF.

This rearrangement joins TRBV5-1 to TRBJ2-1; with no DNA, the TCRdb D assignment of TRBD1 cannot be verified. Germline V gene lookup returns CDR1 SGHRS and CDR2 YFSETQ. This CDR3 is built from 15 residues. The CDR3 region is CASSFGDRDYNEQFF.

CDR3 loop: CAIRYRDGPYEQYF. This rearrangement joins TRBV10-3 to TRBJ2-7; TCRdb gives TRBD1 as the D gene, but with no DNA this cannot be confirmed. CDR3 length: 14 amino acids. The V gene's germline CDR1 is ENHRY and CDR2 SYGVKD.

This chain uses TRBV19 with TRBJ2-2. Germline V gives CDR1 LNHDA, CDR2 SQIVND (reference sequence). The CDR3 loop spans 13 amino acids. CDR3 loop: CASTVTNTGELFF.

The chain uses TRBV11-1 and TRBJ2-2; the D gene TCRdb calls, TRBD1, cannot be checked with no DNA. The germline CDR1 and CDR2 sequences are SGHAT and FQDESV (reference sequence). This CDR3 spans 18 amino acids. The CDR3 reads CASSPWTGGAFGDGELFF.

The chain couples TRBV2 to TRBJ1-5. Germline CDR1 SNHLY, CDR2 FYNNEI. CDR3 length: 17 amino acids. The CDR3 sequence: CASSEVGTVFPYQPQHF.

V and J are TRBV4-3 and TRBJ2-3; TCRdb's D gene call, TRBD1, goes unchecked for lack of DNA. This CDR3 contains 17 residues. Germline CDR1 reads LGHNA; CDR2 reads YSLEER. Here the CDR3 reads CASSLMTGQGNSDTQYF.

The chain couples TRBV6-4 to TRBJ2-1. Germline CDR1 MRHNA, CDR2 SNTAGT. This CDR3 is 14 amino acids long. The CDR3: CASSDRVGYNEQFF.

The rearrangement uses TRBV10-2 and TRBJ1-5; TCRdb designates TRBD1, a call that cannot be tested without DNA. From germline, CDR1 is WSHSY and CDR2 SAAADI. The CDR3 is made up of 14 amino acids. The CDR3 sequence: CASSESNWGQPQHF.

The chain has TRBV19 and TRBJ2-7. Germline-derived CDR1 and CDR2 are LNHDA and SQIVND (reference sequence). This CDR3 contains 14 residues. CDR3 protein: CASSTSGMRSEQYF. Drawing the rest from reference TRBV19 and TRBJ2-7, the complete variable domain is DGGITQSPKYLFRKEGQNVTLSCEQNLNHDAMYWYRQDPGQGLRLIYYSQIVNDFQKGDIAEGYSVSREKKESFPLTVTSAQKNPTAFYLCASSTSGMRSEQYFGPGTRLTVT.

The chain recombines TRBV4-3 with TRBJ2-3; TCRdb calls TRBD2, which cannot be checked without DNA. Germline assignment: CDR1 LGHNA and CDR2 YSLEER. The CDR3 extends over 15 amino acids. CDR3 region: CASSQVVSVPDTQYF.

V gene TRBV10-3 combines with J gene TRBJ2-1; the D call from TCRdb, TRBD2, cannot be confirmed without DNA. CDR1 ENHRY and CDR2 SYGVKD come from the germline V gene. CDR3 length: 18 residues. The CDR3 protein is CAISEATMAASGNNEQFF.

CDR3 sequence: CASSQGYAYEQYF. The chain combines TRBV7-3 with TRBJ2-7; as DNA is missing, the TRBD1 call by TCRdb cannot be tested. CDR1 is SGHTA and CDR2 is FQGTGA in the germline V gene. The CDR3 sequence is 13 residues long.

The rearrangement links TRBV29-1 to TRBJ2-5; TCRdb's D call, TRBD1, is unchecked because there is no DNA. Germline loops: CDR1 SQVTM, CDR2 ANQGSEA. The CDR3 contains 14 residues. CDR3 residues: CSVPGTGYQETQYF.